Described below is a single T cell receptor beta chain sequence and its context. Its antigen is not identified. Germline CDR1 is ENHRY and CDR2 is SYGVKD. The CDR3 contains 14 residues. The sample belongs to a study of CXCR3-negative and CXCR3-positive naive CD8 T cells. The study's findings and limits: Diversity proved comparably high across both naive subsets and much lower in memory CD8+ cells. In CXCR3-positive naive cells, the TRB CDR3s were more hydrophobic than in CXCR3-negative naive cells.

In preparing the TRB cDNA libraries, 5' RACE with UMI labels was used. After re-calling the 5' RACE reads, TCRdb lists one entry per CDR3 protein, DNA absent. This table holds about 120,000 distinct CDR3 sequences. Investigators sorted each CD8+ T cell subset in triplicate, taking around 290,000 cells each time. CD45RO-CCR7+CD27+CD95- expression identified naive CD8+ T cells. This receptor was taken from a human donor in good health. Some clones in this sample may be carry-over from other donors' samples. Source material: naive CXCR3+ CD8+ T cells from blood. Noted subset: CD45RO-CCR7+CD27+CD95- naive CD8+ T cells expressing CXCR3 (TNR3+). The V call is TRBV10-3, the J call TRBJ2-3; without DNA, the TCRdb call of TRBD1 cannot be checked. The CDR3 here is CAISDDRGTDTQYF.